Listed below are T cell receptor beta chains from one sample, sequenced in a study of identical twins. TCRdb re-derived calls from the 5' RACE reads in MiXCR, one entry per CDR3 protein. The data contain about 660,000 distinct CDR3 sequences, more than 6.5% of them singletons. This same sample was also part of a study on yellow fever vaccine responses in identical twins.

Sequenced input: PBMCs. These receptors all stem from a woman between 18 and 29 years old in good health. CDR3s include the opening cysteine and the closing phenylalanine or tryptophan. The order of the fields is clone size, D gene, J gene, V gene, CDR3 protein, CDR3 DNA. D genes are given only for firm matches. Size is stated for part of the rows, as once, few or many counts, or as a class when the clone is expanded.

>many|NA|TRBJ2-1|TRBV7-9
CASSFQDSYNEQFF
TGTGCCAGCAGCTTCCAGGACTCCTACAATGAGCAGTTCTTC
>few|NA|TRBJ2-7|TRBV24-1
CATSPGAYEQYF
TGTGCCACCAGTCCAGGGGCCTACGAGCAGTACTTC
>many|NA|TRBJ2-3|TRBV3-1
CASSQGFADTQYF
TGTGCCAGCAGCCAAGGCTTCGCAGATACGCAGTATTTT
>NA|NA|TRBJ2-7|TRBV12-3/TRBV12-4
CASSPGMGSSYEQYF
TGTGCCAGCAGCCCCGGGATGGGCAGCTCCTACGAGCAGTACTTC
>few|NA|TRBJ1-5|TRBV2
CASSPQENSNQPQHF
TGTGCCAGCAGTCCACAGGAAAATAGCAATCAGCCCCAGCATTTT
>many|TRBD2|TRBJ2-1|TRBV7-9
CASSSTSGGSYNEQFF
TGTGCCAGCAGCTCGACTAGCGGGGGGTCATACAATGAGCAGTTCTTC
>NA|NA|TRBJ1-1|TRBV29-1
CSVERDTNMNTEAFF
TGCAGCGTCGAACGGGACACGAATATGAACACTGAAGCTTTCTTT
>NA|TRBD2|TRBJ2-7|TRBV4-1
CASSQGFGGSYEQYF
TGCGCCAGCAGCCAAGGGTTCGGCGGGAGCTACGAGCAGTACTTC
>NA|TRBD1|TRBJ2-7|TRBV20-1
CSAQSVGQRPYEQYF
TGCAGTGCCCAGAGTGTGGGACAGAGGCCCTACGAGCAGTACTTC
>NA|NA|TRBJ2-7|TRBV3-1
CASSQFPPGVYEQYF
TGTGCCAGCAGCCAATTCCCACCTGGGGTCTACGAGCAGTACTTC
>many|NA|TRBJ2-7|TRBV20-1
CSATGGASEFYEQYF
TGCAGTGCCACCGGTGGGGCTAGCGAATTCTACGAGCAGTACTTC
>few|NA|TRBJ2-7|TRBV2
CASRVEFRGTEQYF
TGTGCCAGCAGGGTAGAATTCAGGGGTACCGAGCAGTACTTC
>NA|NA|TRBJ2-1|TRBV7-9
CASSLSWANNEQFF
TGTGCCAGCAGCTTATCTTGGGCGAACAATGAGCAGTTCTTC
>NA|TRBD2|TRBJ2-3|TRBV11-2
CASSYIIFGGGVSTDTQYF
TGTGCCAGCAGCTATATAATTTTCGGGGGGGGCGTGAGCACAGATACGCAGTATTTT